This T cell receptor (beta chain) derives from a study of T-cell reconstitution after alpha-beta-depleted transplantation in children listed by TCRdb under 2016. With respect to the entire study: The study quantitatively tracked T-cell immune reconstitution after TCRalphabeta/CD19-depleted allogeneic hematopoietic cell transplantation in children using TCR repertoire profiling.

CDR1 and CDR2 are drawn from the germline V gene (reference sequence): SGHAT, FQDESV. V ends up 5 bases short and J 3 bases short, with an unmatched junction base count of 17. Inclusive of the bounding cysteine and phenylalanine, the CDR3 is 18 residues long. The entry retains the CDR3 DNA only, 54 bases that are in frame from base 1. Remarks on this clonotype: Its binding antigen is unknown. Base qualities are not provided; no much larger clone lies one nucleotide away.

Read against the paper, the sample's treatment or condition label means: allogeneic hematopoietic cell transplantation with graft depleted of TCRalphabeta T cells and CD19 B cells. TCRalphabeta/CD19-depleted allogeneic hematopoietic cell grafts were given to the transplant recipients, all of whom were children. Library preparation was by PCR. Sequencing took place on an Illumina HiSeq 2500. TCR library preparation used molecular barcoding, with unique molecular identifiers applied to normalize quantification of the TCRbeta repertoire. TCRdb trimmed the raw reads at Q25, called clones with MiXCR and kept productive beta chains. When rows share a CDR3 protein, they turn into one entry using the most common DNA and genes. The sample data list 500,000 to 750,000 distinct CDR3 sequences, and 25% to 30% of these were observed just once. The top ten constitute around 36% of the sample. Study-wide findings and limitations: The apparently early recovery of alphabetaT-cell counts about two months after transplant reportedly depended on only several hundred rapidly expanded clones that came from non-depleted graft cells. Over subsequent months, a decline in hyperexpanded clone frequencies was noted, and after one year, T-cell counts and TCRbeta diversity were mostly ascribed to newly produced T cells. The high TCRbeta diversity at day 60 in some patients was ascribed to recipient T cells and intrathymic progenitors that had survived conditioning.

The material sequenced was PBMCs, taken before TCRalphabeta/CD19-depleted stem cell transplant. The TCR comes from a boy under three years old with Wiskott-Aldrich syndrome, due to receive a stem cell transplant. The rearranged chain carries TRBV11-1 and TRBJ2-5; 8 junctional bases match TRBD1. At the DNA level, the sequence is TGTGCCAGCAGCGATGGCAGGGGGCTAAGGACTAACGAAGAGACCCAGTACTTC. Its protein reads: CASSDGRGLRTNEETQYF.